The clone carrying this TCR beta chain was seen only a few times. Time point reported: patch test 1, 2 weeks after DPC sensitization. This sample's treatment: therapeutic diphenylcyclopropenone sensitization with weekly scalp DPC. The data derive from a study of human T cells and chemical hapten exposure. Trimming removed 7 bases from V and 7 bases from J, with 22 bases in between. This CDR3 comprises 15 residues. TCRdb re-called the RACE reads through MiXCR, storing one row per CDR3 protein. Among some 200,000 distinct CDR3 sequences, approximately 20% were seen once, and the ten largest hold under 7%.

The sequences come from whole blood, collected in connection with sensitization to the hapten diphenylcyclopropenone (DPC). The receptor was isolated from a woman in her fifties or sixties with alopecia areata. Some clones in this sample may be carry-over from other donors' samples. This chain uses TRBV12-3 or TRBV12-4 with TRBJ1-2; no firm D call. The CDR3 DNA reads TGTGCCAGCACCCTGATACTAGAGGATATAGGTGGCTACACCTTC. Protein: CASTLILEDIGGYTF.